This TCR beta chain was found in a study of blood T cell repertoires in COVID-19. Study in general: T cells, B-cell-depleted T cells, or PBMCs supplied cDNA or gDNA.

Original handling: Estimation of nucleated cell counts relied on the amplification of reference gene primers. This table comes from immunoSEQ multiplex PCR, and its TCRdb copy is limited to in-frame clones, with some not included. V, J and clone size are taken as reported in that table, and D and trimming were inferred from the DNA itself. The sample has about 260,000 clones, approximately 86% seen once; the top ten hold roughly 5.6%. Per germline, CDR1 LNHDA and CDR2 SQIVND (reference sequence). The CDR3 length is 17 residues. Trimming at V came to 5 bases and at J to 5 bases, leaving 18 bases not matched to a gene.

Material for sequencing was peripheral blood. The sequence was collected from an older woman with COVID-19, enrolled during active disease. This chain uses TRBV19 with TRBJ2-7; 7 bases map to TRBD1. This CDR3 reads CASSPTRGGTGVDEQYF. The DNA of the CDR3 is TGTGCCAGTAGTCCAACCCGGGGTGGAACAGGGGTAGACGAGCAGTACTTC.